This T cell receptor (beta chain) was captured by sequencing in a study of blood T cell repertoires in COVID-19. About the study: The study drew acute and convalescent COVID-19 samples from the United States, Italy and Spain. T cells, B-cell-depleted T cells, or PBMCs provided the cDNA or gDNA that served as material.

The data were produced by immunoSEQ multiplex PCR, yet TCRdb's version contains in-frame clones alone and is incomplete. The sample has under 200,000 clones; around 86% are singletons. Material for sequencing was peripheral blood. The TCR sequence derives from a man between 65 and 79 years old with acute or convalescent COVID-19.

CDR3 DNA sequence: TGTGCCAGCAGTGGCCCAGGGACTGGGGCCAACGTCCTGACTTTC. Its protein is CASSGPGTGANVLTF. The genes are TRBV9 and TRBJ2-6, with D perhaps TRBD1 (5 bases). This CDR3 comprises 15 residues. The germline CDR1 and CDR2 sequences are SGDLS and YYNGEE. V lost 5 bases, J lost 2 bases, and 11 bases lay in between.